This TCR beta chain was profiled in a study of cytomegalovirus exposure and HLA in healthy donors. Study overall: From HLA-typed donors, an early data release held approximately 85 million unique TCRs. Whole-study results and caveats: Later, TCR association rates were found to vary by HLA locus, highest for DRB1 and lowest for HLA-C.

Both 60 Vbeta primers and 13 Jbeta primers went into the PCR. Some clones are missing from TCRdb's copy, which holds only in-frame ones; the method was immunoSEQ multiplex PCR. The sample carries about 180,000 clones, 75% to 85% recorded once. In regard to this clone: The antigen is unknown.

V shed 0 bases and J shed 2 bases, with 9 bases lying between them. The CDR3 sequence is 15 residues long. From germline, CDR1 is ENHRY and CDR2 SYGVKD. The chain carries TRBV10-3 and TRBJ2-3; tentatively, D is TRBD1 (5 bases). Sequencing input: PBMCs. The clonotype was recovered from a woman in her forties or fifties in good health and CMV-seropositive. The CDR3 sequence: CAISESGPHTDTQYF. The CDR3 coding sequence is TGTGCCATCAGTGAGTCGGGGCCCCACACAGATACGCAGTATTTT.